Listed below are T cell receptor beta chains from one sample, sequenced in a study of breast tumors, draining lymph nodes, adjacent tissues. TCRdb re-called the multiplex PCR reads with MiXCR, one entry per CDR3 protein. The sample records approximately 140,000 distinct CDR3 sequences, about 31% being singletons. The sequenced sample was axillary lymph node tissue. These TCRs come from a female donor with breast cancer. Some clones in this sample may be carry-over from other donors' samples. Each CDR3 is given with its conserved first and last residue. A D gene is named only where the DNA matches it firmly. Clone size is not always given. Where it is, it says once, few, many or a class for expanded clones.

v_gene: TRBV11-2
d_gene: TRBD2
j_gene: TRBJ2-3
abundance: many
CDR3aa: CASSLHILADTQYF
CDR3nt: TGTGCCAGCAGCCTACACATACTAGCGGATACGCAGTATTTT

v_gene: TRBV5-4
d_gene: TRBD2
j_gene: TRBJ2-5
abundance: few
CDR3aa: CASSTPGLAKTQYF
CDR3nt: TGTGCCAGCAGCACGCCGGGACTAGCAAAGACCCAGTACTTC

v_gene: TRBV29-1
d_gene: .
j_gene: TRBJ1-1
abundance: .
CDR3aa: CSVGQDEAFF
CDR3nt: TGCAGCGTTGGGCAGGATGAAGCTTTCTTT

v_gene: TRBV15
d_gene: .
j_gene: TRBJ2-7
abundance: many
CDR3aa: CATSWGQPYEQYF
CDR3nt: TGTGCCACCAGCTGGGGACAACCCTACGAGCAGTACTTC

v_gene: TRBV20-1
d_gene: TRBD1
j_gene: TRBJ1-5
abundance: many
CDR3aa: CSARDADRGDQPQHF
CDR3nt: TGCAGTGCTAGAGATGCGGACAGGGGCGATCAGCCCCAGCATTTT

v_gene: TRBV12-5
d_gene: .
j_gene: TRBJ2-1
abundance: many
CDR3aa: CASGDPGGTYNEQFF
CDR3nt: TGTGCTAGTGGGGACCCCGGGGGCACCTACAATGAGCAGTTCTTC

v_gene: TRBV19
d_gene: TRBD1
j_gene: TRBJ1-2
abundance: many
CDR3aa: CASAGGVNYGYTF
CDR3nt: TGTGCCAGTGCAGGGGGCGTTAACTATGGCTACACCTTC

v_gene: TRBV6-1
d_gene: .
j_gene: TRBJ2-1
abundance: many
CDR3aa: CASSSTYNEQFF
CDR3nt: TGTGCCAGCAGTTCTACCTATAATGAGCAGTTCTTC

v_gene: TRBV29-1
d_gene: TRBD2
j_gene: TRBJ2-1
abundance: .
CDR3aa: CSFAGGRNEQFF
CDR3nt: TGCAGCTTTGCGGGGGGGAGGAATGAGCAGTTCTTC

v_gene: TRBV19
d_gene: .
j_gene: TRBJ1-2
abundance: many
CDR3aa: CASSIRTVPYYGYTF
CDR3nt: TGTGCCAGTAGTATCCGGACCGTTCCTTACTATGGCTACACCTTC

v_gene: TRBV19
d_gene: TRBD1
j_gene: TRBJ1-1
abundance: .
CDR3aa: CAWSHARYRGRTNTEAFF
CDR3nt: TGTGCCTGGAGTCACGCAAGGTACAGGGGGCGGACGAACACTGAAGCTTTCTTT

v_gene: TRBV6-4
d_gene: TRBD2
j_gene: TRBJ2-1
abundance: many
CDR3aa: CASSSSGGASYNEQFF
CDR3nt: TGTGCCAGCAGCTCTAGCGGGGGGGCCTCCTACAATGAGCAGTTCTTC

v_gene: TRBV10-1
d_gene: .
j_gene: TRBJ2-2
abundance: few
CDR3aa: CASSEDWTTNTGELFF
CDR3nt: TGCGCCAGCAGCGAGGACTGGACCACGAACACCGGGGAGCTGTTTTTT

v_gene: TRBV9
d_gene: .
j_gene: TRBJ1-3
abundance: .
CDR3aa: CAGSVAGSSGNTIYF
CDR3nt: TGTGCCGGCAGCGTAGCAGGGAGTTCTGGGAACACCATATATTTT

v_gene: TRBV20-1
d_gene: .
j_gene: TRBJ1-1
abundance: .
CDR3aa: CSATTPTVMNTEAFF
CDR3nt: TGCAGTGCTACCACCCCGACGGTGATGAACACTGAAGCTTTCTTT

v_gene: TRBV6-2/TRBV6-3
d_gene: .
j_gene: TRBJ2-2
abundance: .
CDR3aa: CASSYSSGGPTGELFF
CDR3nt: TGTGCCAGCAGTTACTCCTCGGGGGGCCCTACCGGGGAGCTGTTTTTT